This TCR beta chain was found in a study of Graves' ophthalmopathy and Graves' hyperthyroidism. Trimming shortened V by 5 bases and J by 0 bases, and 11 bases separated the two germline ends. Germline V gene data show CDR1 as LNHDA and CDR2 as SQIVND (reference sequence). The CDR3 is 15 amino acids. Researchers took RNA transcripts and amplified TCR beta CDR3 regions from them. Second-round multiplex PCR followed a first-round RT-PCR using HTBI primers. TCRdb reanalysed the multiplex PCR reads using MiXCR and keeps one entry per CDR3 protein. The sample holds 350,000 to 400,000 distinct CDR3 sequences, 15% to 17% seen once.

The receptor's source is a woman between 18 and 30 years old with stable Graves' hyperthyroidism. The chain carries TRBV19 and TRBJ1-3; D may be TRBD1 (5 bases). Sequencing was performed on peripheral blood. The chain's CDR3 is CASSYTGTSGNTIYF. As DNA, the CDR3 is TGTGCCAGTAGTTATACCGGGACCTCTGGAAACACCATATATTTT.